This T cell receptor (beta chain) was profiled in a study of blood T cell repertoires in COVID-19 (dated by TCRdb to about 2020). Context from the whole study: The collaborator samples originated in the United States, Italy and Spain and spanned the acute and convalescent phases of COVID-19. Where available, HLA class I and class II types were taken from metadata supplied by the sample provider and were not determined by assay-based typing. Nearly every sample came with metadata listing a de-identified subject ID, COVID-19 status, age in years and sex. The prospective study material was composed of cDNA or gDNA derived from T cells, B-cell-depleted T cells, or PBMCs. Subjects who had been exposed to COVID-19, were actively infected with it, or had recovered from it provided the deeply sampled blood TCRbeta repertoires that made up the dataset. The repertoires were made available in a free public database intended to serve as a resource for research on the immune response to SARS-CoV-2. The samples were drawn from two sources: the first 160 participants of the ongoing ImmuneRACE study, and 1,254 subjects contributed by 6 global collaborators.

TCRbeta CDR3 regions were amplified from genomic DNA by means of the immunoSEQ Assay, a bias-controlled multiplex PCR. On the study's bioinformatics: Within the assay, amplification of reference gene primers was used to estimate how many nucleated cells each sample contained. Sequence reads were collapsed and filtered to measure the absolute abundance of every unique TCRbeta CDR3 rearrangement. Productive Simpson clonality was computed per sample as the square root of Simpson's diversity index over productive rearrangements. The clones in this table, taken by TCRdb from immuneACCESS, are in-frame only. Not every clone is retained; where verified, under half of the shortfall comes from an unresolved V gene, and the cause of the rest is unknown. V, J and clone size derive from that table, while D and trimming were established from the DNA sequence. This sample has some 300,000 clones in its table, and under 90% of those were observed once. The biggest ten clones account for 2.5% to 3.5% of the sample.

Per the germline V gene, ENHRY is the CDR1 and SYGVKD is the CDR2. V loses 7 bases of germline sequence and J loses 6 bases, and the interval between the two ends is 15 bases. Reading from cysteine to phenylalanine, the CDR3 counts 13 amino acids. The kept DNA is CDR3 alone, 39 bases in frame from the first base. In the prospective study, participants were roughly 18 to 95 years old, resided in about two dozen geographic areas of the United States, and were enrolled through a virtual design. In the prospective study, cohorts were assigned on the basis of participant-reported clinical history obtained from a screening survey and a study questionnaire. A participant counted as exposed if, within 2 weeks of entering the study, that participant had been in contact with someone who had a PCR-confirmed or clinician-diagnosed COVID-19 case. Mobile phlebotomists in the prospective study collected whole blood, serum and a nasopharyngeal or oropharyngeal swab from every participant. Prospective study participants could optionally give additional blood draws and questionnaires over a roughly two-month period. Prospective study blood samples were shipped either frozen or at room temperature before DNA extraction.

In the case of this clone: Its antigen target is currently unknown. Per-base qualities were not stored, and no clone one base away is much larger.

Beyond this particular receptor, the publication reports: Clinical and demographic metadata were provided uncurated, with the amount varying by source and participant.

Material: PBMCs or T cells enriched from blood (not recorded which). The V and J segments used are TRBV10-3 and TRBJ1-2, with TRBD1 as a weak D call on 6 bases. This receptor was obtained from a woman aged 45-59 years who had been exposed to COVID-19. For the CDR3, the sequence is CAIKNSGENGYTF. In nucleotide form, the sequence is TGTGCCATCAAAAACTCAGGGGAGAATGGCTACACCTTC.